The rows below give T cell receptor beta chains drawn from one sample of a study of graft-versus-host responses after intestinal transplantation. Their antigen targets remain unknown. Clones were sequenced by immunoSEQ multiplex PCR, and TCRdb holds only the in-frame ones, with some missing. The sample shows 35,000 to 45,000 clones, approximately 95% of them seen only once. Specimen: unstimulated CD8+ T cells sorted from spleen or lymph node cells, collected before transplant. The receptors shown here come from a human donor who was the organ donor for an intestinal transplant. Both conserved end residues are part of each CDR3. The D gene is left open where the match is weak. Only some rows state a clone size, as once, few, many or a class for expanded clones.

v_call	clone_size	j_call	d_call	cdr3_aa	cdr3_nt
TRBV18	-	TRBJ2-2	-	CASSPPSGRVFTGELFF	TGTGCCAGCTCACCCCCTTCGGGCAGGGTATTCACCGGGGAGCTGTTTTTT
TRBV9	-	TRBJ1-1	-	CASSVVEKNTEAFF	TGTGCCAGCAGCGTAGTGGAGAAGAACACTGAAGCTTTCTTT
TRBV4-1	once	TRBJ1-2	-	CASSQKTWTYGYTF	TGCGCCAGCAGCCAGAAAACATGGACCTATGGCTACACCTTC
TRBV19	-	TRBJ1-2	-	CASLPSLSLGDGYTF	TGTGCCAGTCTTCCTAGTCTATCTTTAGGGGACGGCTACACCTTC
TRBV9	-	TRBJ2-1	TRBD2	CASSVASGGVPSYNEQFF	TGTGCCAGCAGCGTAGCCAGCGGGGGGGTCCCTTCCTACAATGAGCAGTTCTTC
TRBV13	-	TRBJ1-1	TRBD1	CASSFGTGGYTEAFF	TGTGCCAGCAGCTTCGGGACAGGGGGATATACTGAAGCTTTCTTT
TRBV28	-	TRBJ1-1	TRBD1	CASSFWTGGTNTEAFF	TGTGCCAGCAGTTTCTGGACAGGGGGAACGAACACTGAAGCTTTCTTT
TRBV7-9	-	TRBJ1-2	TRBD1	CASSSGQGAHGYTF	TGTGCCAGCAGCTCGGGACAGGGGGCCCATGGCTACACCTTC
TRBV11-1	-	TRBJ2-3	-	CASSAPGGRWSDTQYF	TGTGCCAGCAGCGCCCCCGGGGGTCGGTGGTCAGATACGCAGTATTTT
TRBV2	-	TRBJ2-1	-	CASTGNLGTEYSYNEQFF	TGTGCCAGCACAGGAAACTTGGGTACAGAATACTCCTACAATGAGCAGTTCTTC
TRBV27	once	TRBJ1-4	-	CASSLFGAGTNEKLFF	TGTGCCAGCAGTTTATTCGGCGCAGGGACTAATGAAAAACTGTTTTTT
TRBV7-3	-	TRBJ2-3	-	CASSLGTSTDTQYF	TGTGCCAGCAGCTTAGGGACTAGCACAGATACGCAGTATTTT
TRBV18	-	TRBJ1-1	-	CASSPWGGTEAFF	TGTGCCAGCTCACCATGGGGGGGTACTGAAGCTTTCTTT
TRBV20-1	-	TRBJ2-5	-	CSVFETQYF	TGCAGTGTATTCGAGACCCAGTACTTC
TRBV7-3	-	TRBJ2-6	TRBD1	CASSNSGQVSGANVLTF	TGTGCCAGCAGCAACTCGGGACAGGTGTCTGGGGCCAACGTCCTGACTTTC
TRBV4-2	-	TRBJ2-7	TRBD1	CASSQEYYRGSEQYF	TGTGCCAGCAGCCAAGAATACTACAGGGGATCCGAGCAGTACTTC
TRBV11-3	-	TRBJ1-1	TRBD1	CASSFGTGNTEAFF	TGTGCCAGCAGCTTCGGGACAGGGAACACTGAAGCTTTCTTT
TRBV7-8	once	TRBJ2-7	TRBD2	CASSSLGLAGGGEQYF	TGTGCCAGCAGCTCCTTGGGACTAGCGGGGGGAGGTGAGCAGTACTTC
TRBV19	-	TRBJ2-1	TRBD2	CASSISAGGYNEQFF	TGTGCCAGTAGTATCTCAGCGGGGGGCTACAATGAGCAGTTCTTC
TRBV27	once	TRBJ1-1	-	CASRYNSMNTEAFF	TGTGCCAGCAGGTATAATTCCATGAACACTGAAGCTTTCTTT
TRBV6-6	-	TRBJ2-7	-	CASSYSLVGEQYF	TGTGCCAGCAGTTACTCGTTAGTCGGCGAGCAGTACTTC
TRBV4-1	-	TRBJ2-7	-	CASSQESGADAYEQYF	TGCGCCAGCAGCCAAGAATCGGGAGCCGACGCCTACGAGCAGTACTTC
TRBV4-3	-	TRBJ1-1	-	CASSQDPTGGTEAFF	TGCGCCAGCAGCCAAGATCCGACCGGCGGTACTGAAGCTTTCTTT
TRBV18	-	TRBJ2-3	-	CASSPYAGAMLSSTDTQYF	TGTGCCAGCTCACCATATGCGGGGGCTATGCTCTCGAGCACAGATACGCAGTATTTT
TRBV7-2	once	TRBJ1-2	TRBD1	CASSLVGTAKTNYGYTF	TGTGCCAGCAGCTTAGTCGGGACAGCCAAGACTAACTATGGCTACACCTTC
TRBV28	-	TRBJ2-7	-	CASSLYMRLPYEQYF	TGTGCCAGCAGTTTATATATGCGACTTCCCTACGAGCAGTACTTC
TRBV6-5	-	TRBJ2-7	TRBD1	CASRGTGSSYEQYF	TGTGCCAGCAGAGGGACAGGGAGCTCCTACGAGCAGTACTTC
TRBV15	-	TRBJ1-5	TRBD1	CATSRVGTAFNQPQHF	TGTGCCACCAGCAGAGTTGGGACAGCGTTTAATCAGCCCCAGCATTTT
TRBV19	-	TRBJ1-5	-	CASTDDSGSQPQHF	TGTGCCAGTACTGACGACAGCGGCTCTCAGCCCCAGCATTTT